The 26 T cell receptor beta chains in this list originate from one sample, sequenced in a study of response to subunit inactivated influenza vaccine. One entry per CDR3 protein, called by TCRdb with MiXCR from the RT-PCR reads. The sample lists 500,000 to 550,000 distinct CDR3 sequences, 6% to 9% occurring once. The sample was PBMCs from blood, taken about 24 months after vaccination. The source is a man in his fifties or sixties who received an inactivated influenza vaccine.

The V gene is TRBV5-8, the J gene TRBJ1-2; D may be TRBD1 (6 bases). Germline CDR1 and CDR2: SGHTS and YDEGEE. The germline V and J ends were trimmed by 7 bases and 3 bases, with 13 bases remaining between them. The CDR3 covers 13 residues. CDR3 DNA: TGTGCCAGCGGACCAGGGGTAGACTATGGCTACACCTTC. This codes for CASGPGVDYGYTF.

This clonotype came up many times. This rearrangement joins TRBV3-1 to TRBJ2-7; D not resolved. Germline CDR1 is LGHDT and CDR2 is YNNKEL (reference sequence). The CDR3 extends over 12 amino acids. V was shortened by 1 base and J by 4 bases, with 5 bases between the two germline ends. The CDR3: CASSQVRYEQYF. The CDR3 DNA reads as TGTGCCAGCAGCCAAGTGAGGTACGAGCAGTACTTC.

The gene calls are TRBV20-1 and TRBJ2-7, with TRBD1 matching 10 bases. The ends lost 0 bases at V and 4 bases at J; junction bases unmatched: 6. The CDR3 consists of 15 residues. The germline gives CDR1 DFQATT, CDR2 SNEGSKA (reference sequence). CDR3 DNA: TGCAGTGCTAGAGATCAAAGGGGACAGGGGTACGAGCAGTACTTC. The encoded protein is CSARDQRGQGYEQYF.

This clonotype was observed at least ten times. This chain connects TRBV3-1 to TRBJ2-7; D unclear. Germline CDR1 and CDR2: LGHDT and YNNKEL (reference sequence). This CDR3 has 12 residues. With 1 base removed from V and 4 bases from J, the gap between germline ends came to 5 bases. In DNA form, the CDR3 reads TGTGCCAGCAGCCAAGTGGGGTACGAGCAGTACTTC. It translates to CASSQVGYEQYF.

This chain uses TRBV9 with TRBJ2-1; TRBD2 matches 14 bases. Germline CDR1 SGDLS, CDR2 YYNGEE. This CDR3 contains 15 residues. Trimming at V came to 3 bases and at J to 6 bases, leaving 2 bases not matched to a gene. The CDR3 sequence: CASSEGLAGVNEQFF. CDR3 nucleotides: TGTGCCAGCAGCGAGGGACTAGCGGGAGTCAATGAGCAGTTCTTC.

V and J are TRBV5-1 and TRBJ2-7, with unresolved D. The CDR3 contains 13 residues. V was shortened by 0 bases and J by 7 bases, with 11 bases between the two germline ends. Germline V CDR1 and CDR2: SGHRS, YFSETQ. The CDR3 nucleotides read TGCGCCAGCAGCTTGGCCGAACCGAGGGAGCAGTACTTC. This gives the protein CASSLAEPREQYF.

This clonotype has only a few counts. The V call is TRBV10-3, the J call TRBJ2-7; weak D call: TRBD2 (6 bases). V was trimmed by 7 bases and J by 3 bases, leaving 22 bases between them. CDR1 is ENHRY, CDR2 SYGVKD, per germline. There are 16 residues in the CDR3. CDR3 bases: TGTGCCATCATGGAGGGGTGGCGGACCGACCACTACGAGCAGTACTTC. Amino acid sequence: CAIMEGWRTDHYEQYF.

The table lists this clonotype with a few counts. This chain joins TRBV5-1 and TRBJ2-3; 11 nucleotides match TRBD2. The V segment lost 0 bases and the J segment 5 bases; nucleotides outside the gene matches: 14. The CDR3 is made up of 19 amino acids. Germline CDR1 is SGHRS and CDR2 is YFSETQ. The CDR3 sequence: CASSLAVVAGGPGGDTQYF. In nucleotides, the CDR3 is TGCGCCAGCAGCTTGGCCGTCGTAGCGGGAGGGCCGGGGGGAGATACGCAGTATTTT.

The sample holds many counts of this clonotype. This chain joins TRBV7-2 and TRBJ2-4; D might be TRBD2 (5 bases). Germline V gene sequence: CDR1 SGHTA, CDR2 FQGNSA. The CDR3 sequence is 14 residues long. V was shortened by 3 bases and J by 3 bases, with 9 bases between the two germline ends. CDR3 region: CASSFTSGKNIQYF. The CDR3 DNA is TGTGCCAGCAGCTTCACTAGTGGCAAAAACATTCAGTACTTC.

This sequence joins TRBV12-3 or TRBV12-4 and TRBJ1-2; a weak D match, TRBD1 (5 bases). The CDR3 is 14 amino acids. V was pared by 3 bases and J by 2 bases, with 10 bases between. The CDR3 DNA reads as TGTGCCAGCAGTTTTAGTCCAGGGAACTATGGCTACACCTTC. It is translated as CASSFSPGNYGYTF.

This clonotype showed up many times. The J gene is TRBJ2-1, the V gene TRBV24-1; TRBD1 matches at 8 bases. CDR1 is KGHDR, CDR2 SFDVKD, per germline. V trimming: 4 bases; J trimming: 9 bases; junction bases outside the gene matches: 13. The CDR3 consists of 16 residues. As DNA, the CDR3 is TGTGCCACCAGTGAACCTTCAGGGGGCCGGGGTCGTGAGCAGTTCTTC. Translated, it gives CATSEPSGGRGREQFF.

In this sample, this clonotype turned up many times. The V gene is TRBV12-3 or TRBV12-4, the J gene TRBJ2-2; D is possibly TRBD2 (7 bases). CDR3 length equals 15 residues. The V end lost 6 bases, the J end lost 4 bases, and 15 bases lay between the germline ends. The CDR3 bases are TGTGCCAGCAGCGGCGGGGGCAGTTTCACCGGGGAGCTGTTTTTT. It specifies CASSGGGSFTGELFF.

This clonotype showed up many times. This chain's CDR3 is CASSYSELNSPLHF. In DNA, the CDR3 is TGTGCCAGCAGTTACTCCGAACTGAATTCACCCCTCCACTTT. V usage is TRBV6-5 and J usage is TRBJ1-6; D is ambiguous. Per germline, CDR1 MNHEY and CDR2 SVGAGI. Trimming left V 0 bases short and J 7 bases short, with 7 bases between. The CDR3 extends over 14 amino acids.

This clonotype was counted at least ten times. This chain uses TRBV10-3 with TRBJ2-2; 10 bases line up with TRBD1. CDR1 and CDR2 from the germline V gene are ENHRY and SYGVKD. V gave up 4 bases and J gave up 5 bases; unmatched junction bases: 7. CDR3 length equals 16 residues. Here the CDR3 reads CAISAGQGVSTGELFF. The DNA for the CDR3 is TGTGCCATCAGTGCCGGACAGGGGGTATCGACCGGGGAGCTGTTTTTT.

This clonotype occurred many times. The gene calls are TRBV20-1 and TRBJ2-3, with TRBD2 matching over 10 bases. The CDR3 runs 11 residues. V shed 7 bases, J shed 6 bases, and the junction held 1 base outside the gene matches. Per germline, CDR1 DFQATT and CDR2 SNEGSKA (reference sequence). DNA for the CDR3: TGCAGTGTGACTAGCGGGGATACGCAGTATTTT. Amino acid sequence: CSVTSGDTQYF.

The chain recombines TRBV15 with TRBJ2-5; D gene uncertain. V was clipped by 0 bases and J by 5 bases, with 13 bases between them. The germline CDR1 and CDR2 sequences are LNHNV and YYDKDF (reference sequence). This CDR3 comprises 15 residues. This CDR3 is CATSRERLGQETQYF. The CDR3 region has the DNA TGTGCCACCAGCAGAGAGAGATTAGGGCAGGAGACCCAGTACTTC.

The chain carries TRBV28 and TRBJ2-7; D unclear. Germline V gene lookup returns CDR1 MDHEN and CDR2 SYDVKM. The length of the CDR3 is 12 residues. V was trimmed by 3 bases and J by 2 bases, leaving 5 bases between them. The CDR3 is CASSLRPYEQYF. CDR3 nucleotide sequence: TGTGCCAGCAGTTTGCGCCCCTACGAGCAGTACTTC.

This chain's CDR3 is CSASTGNSNSGANVLTF. Written as DNA, the CDR3 is TGCAGTGCTAGTACGGGCAATTCTAACTCTGGGGCCAACGTCCTGACTTTC. The chain couples TRBV20-1 to TRBJ2-6; no definite D call. CDR3 length equals 17 residues. The germline V gene encodes CDR1 DFQATT and CDR2 SNEGSKA (reference sequence). Trimming shortened V by 3 bases and J by 0 bases, and 15 bases separated the two germline ends.

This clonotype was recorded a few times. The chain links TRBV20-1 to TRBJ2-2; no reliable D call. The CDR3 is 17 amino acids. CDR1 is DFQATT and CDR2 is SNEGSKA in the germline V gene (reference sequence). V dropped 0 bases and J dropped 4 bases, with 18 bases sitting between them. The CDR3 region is CSARDRIGSYSTGELFF. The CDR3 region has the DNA TGCAGTGCTAGAGATCGGATCGGGTCATATAGCACCGGGGAGCTGTTTTTT.

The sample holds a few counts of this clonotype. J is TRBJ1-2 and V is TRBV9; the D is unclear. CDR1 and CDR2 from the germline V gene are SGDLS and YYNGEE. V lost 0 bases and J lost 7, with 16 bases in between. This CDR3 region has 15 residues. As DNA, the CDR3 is TGTGCCAGCAGCGTAGGTCTACGGGGAGAGGCTGGCTACACCTTC. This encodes CASSVGLRGEAGYTF.

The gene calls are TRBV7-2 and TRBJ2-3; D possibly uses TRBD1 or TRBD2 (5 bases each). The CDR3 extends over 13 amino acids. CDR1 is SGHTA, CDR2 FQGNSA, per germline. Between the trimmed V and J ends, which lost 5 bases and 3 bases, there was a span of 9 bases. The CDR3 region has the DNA TGTGCCAGCAGCCGGGACCAGACAGATACGCAGTATTTT. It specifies CASSRDQTDTQYF.

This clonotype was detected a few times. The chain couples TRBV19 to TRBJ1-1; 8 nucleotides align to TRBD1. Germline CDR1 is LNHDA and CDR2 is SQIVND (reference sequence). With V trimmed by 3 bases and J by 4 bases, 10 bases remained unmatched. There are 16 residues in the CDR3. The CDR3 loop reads CASSIAAGGLSTEAFF. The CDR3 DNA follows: TGTGCCAGTAGTATCGCGGCAGGGGGCCTGAGCACTGAAGCTTTCTTT.

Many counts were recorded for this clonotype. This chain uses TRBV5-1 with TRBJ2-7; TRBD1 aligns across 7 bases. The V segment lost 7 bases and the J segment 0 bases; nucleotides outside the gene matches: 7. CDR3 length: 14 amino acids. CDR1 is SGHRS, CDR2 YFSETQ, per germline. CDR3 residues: CASATTGSSYEQYF. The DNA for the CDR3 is TGCGCCAGCGCCACGACAGGGAGCTCCTACGAGCAGTACTTC.

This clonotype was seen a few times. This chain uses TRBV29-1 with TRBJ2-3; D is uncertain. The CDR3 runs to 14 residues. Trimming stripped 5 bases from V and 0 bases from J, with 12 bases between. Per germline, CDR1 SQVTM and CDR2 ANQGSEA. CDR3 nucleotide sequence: TGCAGCGTTTTAAGAGGACCTAGCACAGATACGCAGTATTTT. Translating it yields CSVLRGPSTDTQYF.

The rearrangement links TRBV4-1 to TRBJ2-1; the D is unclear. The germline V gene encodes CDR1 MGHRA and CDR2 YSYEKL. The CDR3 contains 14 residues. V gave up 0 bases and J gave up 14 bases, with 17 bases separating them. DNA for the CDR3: TGCGCCAGCAGCCAAGACCCTATAGTCGGCTTCAAGTTCTTC. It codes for CASSQDPIVGFKFF.

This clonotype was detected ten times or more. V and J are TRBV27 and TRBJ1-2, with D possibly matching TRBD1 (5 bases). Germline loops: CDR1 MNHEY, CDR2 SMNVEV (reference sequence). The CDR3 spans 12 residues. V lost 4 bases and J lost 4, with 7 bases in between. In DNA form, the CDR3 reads TGTGCCAGCAGTTCCACAGGCTATGGCTACACCTTC. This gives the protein CASSSTGYGYTF.